A selection of T cell receptor beta chains follows, all from one sample in a study of T cells in Graves' hyperthyroidism and ophthalmopathy. MiXCR, applied by TCRdb to the multiplex PCR reads, yields one record per CDR3 protein. The data show about 640,000 distinct CDR3 sequences, around 15% seen once. The sample taken for sequencing was blood. Receptors were obtained from a woman in her forties or fifties with Graves' ophthalmopathy. Both conserved end residues are part of each CDR3. The D gene is left open where the match is weak. A clone size is listed for some rows: how often the clone was seen (once, few, many), or a class if it is expanded.

>TRBJ2-1|NA|TRBV7-2|NA
TGTGCCAGCAGCTTAGTTCCGCGCTGGGGGTACAATGAGCAGTTCTTC
CASSLVPRWGYNEQFF
>TRBJ2-1|few|TRBV5-4|NA
TGTGCCAGCAGCTTGGCCCCGCGCAATGAGCAGTTCTTC
CASSLAPRNEQFF
>TRBJ2-7|many|TRBV7-2|TRBD2
TGTGCCAGCAGCCGTGCTATACTAGCGGGGTACGAGCAGTACTTC
CASSRAILAGYEQYF
>TRBJ2-7|many|TRBV27|NA
TGTGCCAGCAGTTACGGGAGTGGGTCCTACGAGCAGTACTTC
CASSYGSGSYEQYF
>TRBJ2-1|few|TRBV29-1|NA
TGCAGCGTTGGCCGGGAGTTGTACAATGAGCAGTTCTTC
CSVGRELYNEQFF
>TRBJ2-5|few|TRBV5-1|TRBD1
TGCGCCAGCAGCTTCAAGACAGGGGGGAACCAAGAGACCCAGTACTTC
CASSFKTGGNQETQYF
>TRBJ2-7|few|TRBV19|TRBD1
TGTGCCAGTAGTATATGGCTTTCAGGGGGACCTCGGGAGCAGTACTTC
CASSIWLSGGPREQYF
>TRBJ1-5|few|TRBV28|NA
TGTGCCAGCACCCCGGGGAATCAGCCCCAGCATTTT
CASTPGNQPQHF
>TRBJ1-5|NA|TRBV20-1|NA
TGCAGTGCTAGAGTAGTAGGGGCCCGTCAGCCCCAGCATTTT
CSARVVGARQPQHF
>TRBJ1-6|many|TRBV30|NA
TGTGCCTGGAGTCCCGGGACAACAAATTCACCCCTCCACTTT
CAWSPGTTNSPLHF
>TRBJ2-3|many|TRBV10-3|NA
TGTGCCATCAGTGAGTTGAGGGACGCAGATACGCAGTATTTT
CAISELRDADTQYF
>TRBJ2-7|many|TRBV20-1|NA
TGCAGTGCTAGATACGGATCCTACGAGCAGTACTTC
CSARYGSYEQYF
>TRBJ1-1|many|TRBV12-3/TRBV12-4|NA
TGTGCCAGCAGTGAACTCCGGGGCCGAGAAGGCACTGAAGCTTTCTTT
CASSELRGREGTEAFF
>TRBJ2-3|many|TRBV3-1|NA
TGTGCCAGCAGCCGAACCACCCGACTGGCTAGCACAGATACGCAGTATTTT
CASSRTTRLASTDTQYF
>TRBJ2-2|many|TRBV30|TRBD1
TGTGCCTGGACAGGGGGCAACACCGGGGAGCTGTTTTTT
CAWTGGNTGELFF
>TRBJ2-1|many|TRBV11-2|TRBD2
TGTGCCAGCAGCTACGCGGGAGGTAGTAATGAGCAGTTCTTC
CASSYAGGSNEQFF
>TRBJ2-5|many|TRBV6-2/TRBV6-3|TRBD2
TGTGCCAGCAGGCCTAGCGGGATGAGAGAGACCCAGTACTTC
CASRPSGMRETQYF
>TRBJ2-5|NA|TRBV28|TRBD2
TGTGCCAGCAGTTTACTTAGCGGGAGTATTTCAGAGACCCAGTACTTC
CASSLLSGSISETQYF
>TRBJ2-5|many|TRBV6-6|NA
TGTGCCAGCAGTTACTCGACGTCCCTTGGGGAGACCCAGTACTTC
CASSYSTSLGETQYF
>TRBJ2-2|few|TRBV24-1|TRBD2
TGTGCCACCAAGGGAGGGCCCGGCGGGGAGCTGTTTTTT
CATKGGPGGELFF
>TRBJ1-3|NA|TRBV9|NA
TGTGCCAGCAGCGCACGGACACCGAGCTCTGGAAACACCATATATTTT
CASSARTPSSGNTIYF
>TRBJ1-1|many|TRBV20-1|NA
TGCAGTGCGGGGCCCCCGGCCCTAAACACTGAAGCTTTCTTT
CSAGPPALNTEAFF
>TRBJ2-5|NA|TRBV6-5|NA
TGTGCCAGCAGTCACTCAAGCTACCAAGAGACCCAGTACTTC
CASSHSSYQETQYF
>TRBJ2-7|NA|TRBV9|NA
TGTGCCAGCAGCGTTAGCAGCTCACCACCAACCTACGAGCAGTACTTC
CASSVSSSPPTYEQYF
>TRBJ1-1|NA|TRBV7-8|TRBD1
TGTGCCAGCAGCTTAGGGGGGACAGGAGAAAGGAACACTGAAGCTTTCTTT
CASSLGGTGERNTEAFF
>TRBJ2-1|many|TRBV20-1|NA
TGCAGTGCTAGATGGGTCTACAATGAGCAGTTCTTC
CSARWVYNEQFF
>TRBJ2-2|many|TRBV11-2|NA
TGTGCCAGCAGAATCCTTAAGGAGCCCCACACCGGGGAGCTGTTTTTT
CASRILKEPHTGELFF
>TRBJ2-5|few|TRBV24-1|NA
TGTGCCACCAGTGATCTCGGGTCTGAAGAGACCCAGTACTTC
CATSDLGSEETQYF
>TRBJ1-2|many|TRBV15|TRBD1
TGTGCCACCAGCACACGGACAGGGAGCTATGGCTACACCTTC
CATSTRTGSYGYTF
>TRBJ2-7|many|TRBV7-2|TRBD2
TGTGCCAGCAGCTTAGTGTCTAGCGGCCCCTACGAGCAGTACTTC
CASSLVSSGPYEQYF
>TRBJ2-1|many|TRBV7-3|NA
TGTGCCAGCAGCTTATTCCCACAGGAAATTTACAATGAGCAGTTCTTC
CASSLFPQEIYNEQFF
>TRBJ2-7|few|TRBV3-1|NA
TGTGCCAGCAGCCACTCGGTGTACGAGCAGTACTTC
CASSHSVYEQYF
>TRBJ2-3|NA|TRBV28|TRBD1
TGTGCCAGCAGTTTACCCTCAGGGGGTAAAACAGATACGCAGTATTTT
CASSLPSGGKTDTQYF
>TRBJ2-6|few|TRBV19|NA
TGTGCGAGTATTGGACCCCTGGCAGGGCCCTCGGTAGGGGCCAACGTCCTGACTTTC
CASIGPLAGPSVGANVLTF